A selection of T cell receptor beta chains follows, all from one sample in a study of blood T cell repertoires in COVID-19. The table came from immunoSEQ multiplex PCR; TCRdb's copy has only in-frame clones and leaves some out. The sample has fewer than 450,000 clones; 91% are singletons. The sequenced sample consisted of peripheral blood. The receptors originated from a woman between 18 and 29 years old who had recovered from COVID-19. Both conserved end residues are part of each CDR3.

v_gene	j_gene	CDR3aa
TRBV11-2	TRBJ1-5	CASSARDRDNQPQHF
TRBV10-2	TRBJ1-2	CASSETGVDYGYTF
TRBV28	TRBJ2-3	CASSSGGVAQYF
TRBV28	TRBJ2-2	CASRDGLAGTGELFF
TRBV29-1	TRBJ1-1	CSVEGGRLSNTEAFF
TRBV4-1	TRBJ2-3	CASSRGAGADTQYF
TRBV9	TRBJ2-2	CASSSQREGLGELFF
TRBV5-1	TRBJ2-1	CASSLWVDSNEQFF
TRBV5-6	TRBJ1-1	CASSLQGRHTEAFF
TRBV5-4	TRBJ2-3	CASSLVVAEGTDTQYF
TRBV10-3	TRBJ2-4	CATGQGQLAKNIQYF
TRBV5-1	TRBJ2-5	CASSLALAGLHQETQYF
TRBV6-2/TRBV6-3	TRBJ1-2	CASSYVGAAGYTF
TRBV4-3	TRBJ1-1	CASSQEQGMGMNTEAFF
TRBV5-4	TRBJ2-1	CASSSGLAGGIPNEQFF
TRBV24-1	TRBJ2-3	CATSGARRTDTQYF
TRBV25-1	TRBJ2-2	CASSEFGRAGELFF
TRBV6-1	TRBJ1-3	CASSEAESNTIYF
TRBV25-1	TRBJ2-1	CAVRGEGPYNEQFF
TRBV7-9	TRBJ1-2	CASSLVSEGYTF
TRBV19	TRBJ2-2	CASSIDSGKDTGELFF
TRBV6-2/TRBV6-3	TRBJ2-3	CASSPSTDTQYF
TRBV9	TRBJ2-2	CASSVYRTNTGELFF
TRBV19	TRBJ1-2	CASKEGQGNYGYTF
TRBV4-1	TRBJ1-2	CASSQSTVNYGYTF
TRBV6-2/TRBV6-3	TRBJ2-2	CASSPARGGQNTGELFF
TRBV7-2	TRBJ2-2	CASSDPGQENTGELFF
TRBV4-3	TRBJ2-2	CASSQDRQAGELFF
TRBV5-6	TRBJ2-1	CASSTGLALNEQFF
TRBV7-9	TRBJ2-6	CASSPWTDLSSGANVLTF
TRBV2	TRBJ1-4	CASSDPGEGYEKLFF
TRBV10-3	TRBJ1-6	CAIKEGQESSYNSPLHF
TRBV29-1	TRBJ2-3	CSVTLWEETDTQYF
TRBV5-1	TRBJ1-2	CASSSGQEGYGYTF
TRBV2	TRBJ2-1	CASRGLAGVRVQFF
TRBV6-2/TRBV6-3	TRBJ1-1	CASSYDLRSGGARTEAFF
TRBV5-4	TRBJ1-2	CASTDGYGYTF
TRBV9	TRBJ2-2	CASSAISSRLTGELFF
TRBV10-3	TRBJ2-5	CAISESSGVQETQYF